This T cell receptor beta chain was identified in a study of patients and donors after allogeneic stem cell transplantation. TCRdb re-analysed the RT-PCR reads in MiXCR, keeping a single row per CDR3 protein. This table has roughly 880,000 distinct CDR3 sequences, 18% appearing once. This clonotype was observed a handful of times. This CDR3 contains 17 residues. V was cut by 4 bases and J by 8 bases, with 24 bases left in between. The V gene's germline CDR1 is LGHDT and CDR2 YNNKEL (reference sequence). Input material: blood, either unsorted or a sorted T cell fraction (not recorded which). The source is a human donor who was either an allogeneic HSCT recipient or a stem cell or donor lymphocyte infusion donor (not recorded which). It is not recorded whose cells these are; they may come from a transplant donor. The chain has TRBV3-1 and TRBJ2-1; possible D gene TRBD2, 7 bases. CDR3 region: CASSRGTGGGVSDEQFF. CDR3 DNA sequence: TGTGCCAGCAGCCGCGGGACCGGAGGGGGGGTAAGTGATGAGCAGTTCTTC.